A selection of T cell receptor beta chains follows, all from one sample in a study of shared clonotypes between healthy human individuals. Only in-frame clones appear in the TCRdb table, and some are missing; sequencing was by immunoSEQ multiplex PCR. The table includes around 2,100,000 clones, roughly 94% detected once. The sequencing sample was made of naive CD8+ T cells sorted from blood. The receptors here all came from a man between 18 and 29 years old in good health. The CDR3 runs from the conserved cysteine through the conserved F or W. A D gene is named only where the DNA matches it firmly. The size field is filled for only some rows; it gives once, few, many or a size class.

TRBV5-6,-,TRBJ1-6,-,CASSLGESNSPLHF,TGTGCCAGCAGCTTAGGGGAGTCAAATTCACCCCTCCACTTT
TRBV11-1,TRBD2,TRBJ2-3,once,CASTPGGLTDTQYF,TGTGCCAGCACCCCGGGGGGGCTTACAGATACGCAGTATTTT
TRBV29-1,TRBD1,TRBJ2-5,once,CSIEGGDRGVQETQYF,TGCAGCATCGAAGGGGGAGACAGGGGTGTTCAAGAGACCCAGTACTTC
TRBV5-1,TRBD2,TRBJ2-1,-,CASSFSGGSYNEQFF,TGCGCCAGCAGCTTTAGCGGGGGATCCTACAATGAGCAGTTCTTC
TRBV6-6,TRBD1,TRBJ1-6,-,CASSGQGAESPLHF,TGTGCCAGCAGTGGGCAGGGGGCAGAATCACCCCTCCACTTT
TRBV5-4,TRBD2,TRBJ2-1,-,CASRSLGTSGEQFF,TGTGCCAGCAGGTCCCTAGGGACTAGCGGCGAGCAGTTCTTC
TRBV6-1,-,TRBJ2-5,-,CASSEGTADQETQYF,TGTGCCAGCAGTGAAGGGACAGCAGATCAAGAGACCCAGTACTTC
TRBV28,TRBD1,TRBJ1-1,-,CASSQQGDTEAFF,TGTGCCAGCAGTCAACAGGGGGACACTGAAGCTTTCTTT
TRBV12-5,-,TRBJ2-2,-,CASGSQTVTGELFF,TGTGCTAGTGGTTCCCAGACAGTCACCGGGGAGCTGTTTTTT
TRBV5-1,-,TRBJ1-1,-,CASSLYPGMENTEAFF,TGCGCCAGCAGCTTGTATCCAGGGATGGAGAACACTGAAGCTTTCTTT
TRBV4-1,-,TRBJ2-7,few,CASSQGVSYEQYF,TGCGCCAGCAGCCAAGGGGTCTCCTACGAGCAGTACTTC
TRBV14,-,TRBJ2-1,-,CASSHIDPATYNEQFF,TGTGCCAGCAGCCATATCGATCCGGCGACCTACAATGAGCAGTTCTTC
TRBV11-2,-,TRBJ2-2,-,CASSLVGTALDSGELFF,TGTGCCAGCAGCTTAGTAGGCACGGCCTTAGATTCCGGGGAGCTGTTTTTT
TRBV7-8,-,TRBJ2-7,-,CASSFLTRSYEQYF,TGTGCCAGCAGCTTCCTCACTAGATCCTACGAGCAGTACTTC
TRBV6-5,-,TRBJ2-7,-,CASSYSRGESSYEQYF,TGTGCCAGCAGTTACTCGAGGGGAGAGAGCTCCTACGAGCAGTACTTC
TRBV29-1,-,TRBJ2-5,-,CSAVLRDKRETQYF,TGCAGCGCAGTACTCCGGGACAAGAGGGAGACCCAGTACTTC
TRBV11-2,TRBD2,TRBJ2-1,-,CASSLLAGAQNEQFF,TGTGCCAGCAGCTTACTAGCGGGAGCCCAAAATGAGCAGTTCTTC
TRBV18,-,TRBJ2-2,-,CASSPYPGEGRTGELFF,TGTGCCAGCTCACCATATCCGGGAGAGGGACGGACCGGGGAGCTGTTTTTT
TRBV7-2,-,TRBJ2-1,-,CASSAANEQFF,TGTGCCAGCAGCGCGGCCAATGAGCAGTTCTTC
TRBV4-3,-,TRBJ1-1,-,CASSQGSVSYTEAFF,TGCGCCAGCAGCCAAGGTTCCGTAAGCTACACTGAAGCTTTCTTT
TRBV19,TRBD1,TRBJ1-2,-,CASSFQTGGLEGYTF,TGTGCCAGTAGTTTCCAGACAGGGGGGCTAGAAGGCTACACCTTC
TRBV7-9,-,TRBJ2-5,-,CASSPVEGILQETQYF,TGTGCCAGCAGCCCCGTTGAGGGCATACTCCAAGAGACCCAGTACTTC
TRBV7-6,TRBD1,TRBJ1-1,-,CASSLAGRGRAEAFF,TGTGCCAGCAGCTTAGCTGGCAGGGGGCGCGCTGAAGCTTTCTTT
TRBV7-2,-,TRBJ2-1,-,CASSYGLGSPYEQFF,TGTGCCAGCAGCTATGGACTGGGGTCTCCCTATGAGCAGTTCTTC
TRBV28,-,TRBJ1-6,-,CASSFKTGGSPLHF,TGTGCCAGCAGTTTTAAAACGGGAGGATCACCCCTCCACTTT
TRBV4-1,TRBD1,TRBJ2-1,-,CASSQVRGQGALEPFF,TGCGCCAGCAGCCAAGTGCGGGGACAGGGGGCGTTAGAGCCGTTCTTC
TRBV28,TRBD1,TRBJ2-1,-,CASSPAPGGEDEQFF,TGTGCCAGCAGTCCCGCGCCAGGGGGCGAGGATGAGCAGTTCTTC
TRBV6-6,TRBD1,TRBJ2-7,-,CASSSGTGYSYEQYF,TGTGCCAGCAGTTCCGGGACAGGTTACTCCTACGAGCAGTACTTC
TRBV4-3,TRBD1,TRBJ2-7,-,CASSHSQGYEQYF,TGCGCCAGCAGCCACTCACAGGGGTACGAGCAGTACTTC
TRBV14,-,TRBJ1-1,once,CASSPWGGNTEAFF,TGTGCCAGCAGCCCTTGGGGGGGGAACACTGAAGCTTTCTTT
TRBV10-3,-,TRBJ2-5,-,CAISDSEETQYF,TGTGCCATCTCGGACAGTGAAGAGACCCAGTACTTC
TRBV27,-,TRBJ1-1,-,CASSLSALNTEAFF,TGTGCCAGCAGTTTATCCGCCCTTAACACTGAAGCTTTCTTT
TRBV27,-,TRBJ2-1,-,CASSGYGSDGDEQFF,TGTGCCAGCAGTGGCTACGGCTCGGATGGGGATGAGCAGTTCTTC
TRBV4-1,-,TRBJ1-2,-,CASSPSTGGAYGYTF,TGCGCCAGCAGCCCATCAACCGGGGGGGCCTATGGCTACACCTTC
TRBV6-5,-,TRBJ1-1,-,CASATTGTEAFF,TGTGCCAGCGCTACGACGGGGACTGAAGCTTTCTTT
TRBV30,-,TRBJ2-7,-,CAWSENYEQYF,TGTGCCTGGAGTGAAAACTACGAGCAGTACTTC